This T cell receptor beta chain stems from a study of tissue T cells after allogeneic stem cell transplantation. The study, taken as a whole, reports: Blood and spleen captured only part of the tissue TCR repertoire. Anatomically similar tissues had similar TCR repertoires within each patient.

Judged by abundance, this clone is medium-sized (0.01 to 0.1%). Its antigen is unidentified. Mouse germline and gene names are used. The CDR3 end is not reached by the read, which stops 1 residue before it; the germline J gene fills it in. The method was immunoSEQ multiplex PCR; TCRdb's version includes in-frame clones alone and lacks a portion of them. The sample shows roughly 4,200 clones, less than 60% of them seen only once. Trimming at V came to 1 base and at J to 3 bases, leaving 0 bases not matched to a gene. CDR3 length equals 14 residues. The germline V gene encodes CDR1 SGHDT and CDR2 FRDEAV. Time point in this sample: mouse harvest day 14 after allogeneic transplant. Each mouse received 10^7 T-cell-depleted marrow cells plus 10^6 splenic CD5+ T cells by tail vein.

This TCR was sampled from a female BALB/c mouse given C57BL/6 T cells with graft-versus-host disease after an allogeneic hematopoietic cell transplant. Sequenced material: lymph node tissue. The gene calls are TRBV14 and TRBJ2-7; 11 positions match TRBD2. The CDR3 bases that were read are TGTGCCAGCAGTTTCGACTGGGGGGGCTATGAACAGTAC. It encodes CASSFDWGGYEQY. The full CDR3 protein is CASSFDWGGYEQYF.